This T cell receptor (beta chain) was found in a study of identifying expanded T cells in peripheral blood. Note on this clone: Its antigen is not identified.

Collection occurred without any documented infections or immune events in donors. Study-wide points: Clone count variance between roughly 2-week samples rose with total template count. Over about two and four weeks, about 16 and 20 clones changed, versus around 1.3 between replicates.

TCRdb's copy holds only in-frame clones and misses some; the assay was immunoSEQ multiplex PCR. This sample has 90,000 to 95,000 clones, with roughly 90% found just once. CDR1 is GTSNPN, CDR2 SVGIG, per germline (reference sequence). Deletions cut 5 bases from V and 6 bases from J, with 14 bases between. CDR3 length: 14 residues. The sequence derives from a person aged 18-70 years in good health. The chain links TRBV30 to TRBJ1-6; perhaps TRBD1 as D (6 bases). Input material: blood. CDR3 loop: CAWSQGIGNSPLHF. The CDR3 DNA reads TGTGCCTGGTCACAGGGTATTGGTAATTCACCCCTCCACTTT.